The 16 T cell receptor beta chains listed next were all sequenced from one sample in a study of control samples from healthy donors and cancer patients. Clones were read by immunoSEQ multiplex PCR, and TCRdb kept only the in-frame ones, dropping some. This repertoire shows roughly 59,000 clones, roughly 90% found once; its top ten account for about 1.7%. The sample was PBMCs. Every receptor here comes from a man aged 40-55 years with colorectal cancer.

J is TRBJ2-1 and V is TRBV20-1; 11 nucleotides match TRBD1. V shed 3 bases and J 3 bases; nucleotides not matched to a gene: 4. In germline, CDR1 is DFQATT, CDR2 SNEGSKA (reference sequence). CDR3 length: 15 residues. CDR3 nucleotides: TGCAGTGCTAGTCCCGGGACAGGGGGCTACAATGAGCAGTTCTTC. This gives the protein CSASPGTGGYNEQFF.

This CDR3 is CASSQRSGGTYNEQFF. The CDR3 DNA follows: TGTGCCAGCAGCCAACGTAGCGGGGGGACTTACAATGAGCAGTTCTTC. This sequence joins TRBV11-3 and TRBJ2-1, with TRBD2 matching 10 bases. The CDR3 sequence is 16 residues long. Germline-derived CDR1 and CDR2 are SGHNT and YENEEA. J was trimmed by 4 bases and V by 5 bases; bases with no gene match: 8.

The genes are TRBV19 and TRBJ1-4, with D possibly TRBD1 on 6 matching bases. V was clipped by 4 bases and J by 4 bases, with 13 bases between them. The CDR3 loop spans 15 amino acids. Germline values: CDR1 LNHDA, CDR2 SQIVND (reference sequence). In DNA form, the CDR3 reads TGTGCCAGTAGTACCCGACAGGCCCTTAATGAAAAACTGTTTTTT. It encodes CASSTRQALNEKLFF.

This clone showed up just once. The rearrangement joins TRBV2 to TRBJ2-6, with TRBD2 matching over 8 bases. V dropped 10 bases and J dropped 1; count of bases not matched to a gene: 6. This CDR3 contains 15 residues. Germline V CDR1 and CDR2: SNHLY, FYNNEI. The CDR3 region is CATREGMSGANVLTF. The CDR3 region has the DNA TGTGCCACACGGGAGGGAATGTCTGGGGCCAACGTCCTGACTTTC.

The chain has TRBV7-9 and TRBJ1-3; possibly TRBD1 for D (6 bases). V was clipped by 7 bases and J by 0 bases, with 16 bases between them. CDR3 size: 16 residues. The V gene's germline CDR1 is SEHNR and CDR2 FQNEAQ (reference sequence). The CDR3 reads CASTELTGRSGNTIYF. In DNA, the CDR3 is TGTGCCAGCACCGAACTGACAGGCCGCTCTGGAAACACCATATATTTT.

The CDR3 reads CASSIEEEVRGYEKLFF. The CDR3 nucleotides are TGTGCCAGTAGTATAGAAGAGGAAGTGAGAGGTTACGAAAAACTGTTTTTT. The chain employs TRBV19 and TRBJ1-4; unclear D gene. The V and J ends lost 0 bases and 8 bases respectively, with 19 bases between them. CDR3 length: 17 residues. The germline gives CDR1 LNHDA, CDR2 SQIVND (reference sequence).

The chain's CDR3 is CASSLEGGLRNEQFF. CDR3 nucleotides: TGCGCCAGCAGCTTGGAAGGGGGGCTGAGGAATGAGCAGTTCTTC. The V and J genes are TRBV5-1 and TRBJ2-1; D may correspond to TRBD1 or TRBD2 (6 bases each). Germline assignment: CDR1 SGHRS and CDR2 YFSETQ. Trimming took off 0 bases at V and 7 bases at J, with 14 bases between the two ends. CDR3 size: 15 residues.

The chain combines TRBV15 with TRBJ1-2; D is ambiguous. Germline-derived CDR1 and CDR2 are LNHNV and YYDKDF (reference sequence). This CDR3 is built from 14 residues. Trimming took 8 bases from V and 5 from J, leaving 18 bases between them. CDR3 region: CATSDGRPSYGYTF. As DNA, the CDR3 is TGTGCCACCTCCGATGGACGGCCGTCTTATGGCTACACCTTC.

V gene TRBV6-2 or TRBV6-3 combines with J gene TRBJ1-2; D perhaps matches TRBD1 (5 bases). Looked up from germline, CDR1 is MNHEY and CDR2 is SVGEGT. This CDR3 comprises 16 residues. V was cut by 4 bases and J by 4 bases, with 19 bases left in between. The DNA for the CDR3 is TGTGCCAGCAGTTCGTCGACAGACACTTTGACCTATGGCTACACCTTC. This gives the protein CASSSSTDTLTYGYTF.

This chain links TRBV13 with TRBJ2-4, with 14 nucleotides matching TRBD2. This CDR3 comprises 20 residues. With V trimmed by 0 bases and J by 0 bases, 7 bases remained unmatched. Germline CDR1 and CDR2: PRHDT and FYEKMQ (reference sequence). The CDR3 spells CASSLGGLAGGPRAKNIQYF. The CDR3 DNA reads TGTGCCAGCAGCTTAGGTGGACTAGCGGGGGGTCCTCGAGCCAAAAACATTCAGTACTTC.

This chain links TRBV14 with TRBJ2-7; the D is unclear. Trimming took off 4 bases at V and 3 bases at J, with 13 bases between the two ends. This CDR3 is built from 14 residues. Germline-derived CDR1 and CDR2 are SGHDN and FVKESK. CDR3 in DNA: TGTGCCAGCAGCCCCTCCCTGCTACACTACGAGCAGTACTTC. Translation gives CASSPSLLHYEQYF.

CDR3 in amino acids: CASSLMGAYNEQFF. In nucleotides, the CDR3 is TGTGCCAGCAGCCTTATGGGGGCCTACAATGAGCAGTTCTTC. The rearrangement uses TRBV6-2 or TRBV6-3 and TRBJ2-1, with D perhaps assigned TRBD1 or TRBD2 (5 bases each). The V end lost 6 bases, the J end lost 2 bases, and 11 bases lay between the germline ends. The CDR3 has 14 amino acids. Germline V CDR1 and CDR2: MNHEY, SVGEGT.

The CDR3 nucleotides read TGTGCCAGTAGTACTCTCGCTCTCCTTGGCTACACCTTC. Translation gives CASSTLALLGYTF. The chain is built from TRBV19 and TRBJ1-2; no clear D gene. The CDR3 totals 13 residues. CDR1 LNHDA and CDR2 SQIVND come from the germline V gene (reference sequence). V lost 4 bases and J lost 7, with 13 bases in between. The variable domain in full, completed from reference TRBV19 and TRBJ1-2, reads DGGITQSPKYLFRKEGQNVTLSCEQNLNHDAMYWYRQDPGQGLRLIYYSQIVNDFQKGDIAEGYSVSREKKESFPLTVTSAQKNPTAFYLCASSTLALLGYTFGSGTRLTVV.

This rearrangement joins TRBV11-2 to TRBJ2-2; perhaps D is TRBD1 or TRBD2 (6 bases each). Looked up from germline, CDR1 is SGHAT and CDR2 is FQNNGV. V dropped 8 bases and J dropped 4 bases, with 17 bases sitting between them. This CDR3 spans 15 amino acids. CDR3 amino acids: CASAKWGAVTGELFF. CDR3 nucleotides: TGTGCCAGCGCCAAGTGGGGGGCGGTCACCGGGGAGCTGTTTTTT.

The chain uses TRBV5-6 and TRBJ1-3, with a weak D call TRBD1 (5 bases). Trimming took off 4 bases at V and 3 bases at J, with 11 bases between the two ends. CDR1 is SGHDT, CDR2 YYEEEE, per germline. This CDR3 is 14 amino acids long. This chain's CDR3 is CASSRDSRGNTIYF. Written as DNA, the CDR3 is TGTGCCAGCAGCCGAGACAGCCGTGGAAACACCATATATTTT.

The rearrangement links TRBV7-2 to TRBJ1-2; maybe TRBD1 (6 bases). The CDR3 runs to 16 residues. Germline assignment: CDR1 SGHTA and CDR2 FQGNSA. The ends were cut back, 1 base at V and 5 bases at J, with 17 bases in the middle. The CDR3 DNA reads TGTGCCAGCAGCTTAGGGGCGACAGGAGGGCTATATGGCTACACCTTC. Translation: CASSLGATGGLYGYTF.